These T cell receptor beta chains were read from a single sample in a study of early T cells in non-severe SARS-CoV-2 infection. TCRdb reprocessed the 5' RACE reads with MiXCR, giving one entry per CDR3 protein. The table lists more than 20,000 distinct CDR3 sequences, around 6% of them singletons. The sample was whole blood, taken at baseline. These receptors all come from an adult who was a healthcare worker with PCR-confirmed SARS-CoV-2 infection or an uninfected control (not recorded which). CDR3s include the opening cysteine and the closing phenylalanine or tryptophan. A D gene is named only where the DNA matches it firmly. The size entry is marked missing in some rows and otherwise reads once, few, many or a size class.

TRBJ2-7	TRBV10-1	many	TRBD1	CASSESNSRTGRERTYF	TGCGCCAGCAGTGAATCAAATTCGCGGACAGGGAGAGAGCGAACGTACTTC
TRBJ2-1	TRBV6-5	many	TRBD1	CASNPTGATYNEQFF	TGTGCCAGCAATCCGACAGGGGCTACCTACAATGAGCAGTTCTTC
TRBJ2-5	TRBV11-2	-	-	CASSFGSDQETQYF	TGTGCCAGCAGCTTTGGAAGCGACCAAGAGACCCAGTACTTC
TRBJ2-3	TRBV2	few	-	CASRSGSTDTQYF	TGTGCCAGCAGGTCAGGTAGCACAGATACGCAGTATTTT
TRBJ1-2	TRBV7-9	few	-	CASSFENYGYTF	TGTGCCAGCAGCTTCGAGAACTATGGCTACACCTTC
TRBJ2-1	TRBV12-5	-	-	CASGLVEQFF	TGTGCTAGTGGTTTGGTTGAGCAGTTCTTC
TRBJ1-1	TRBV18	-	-	CATQGALGNTEAFF	TGTGCCACCCAAGGGGCTTTGGGGAACACTGAAGCTTTCTTT
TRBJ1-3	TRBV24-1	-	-	CATGGDGNTIYF	TGTGCCACCGGAGGGGATGGAAACACCATATATTTT
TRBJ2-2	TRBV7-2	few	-	CASNLYVTGELFF	TGTGCCAGCAACCTTTACGTCACCGGGGAGCTGTTTTTT
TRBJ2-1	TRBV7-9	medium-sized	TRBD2	CASSVAGQYNEQFF	TGTGCCAGCAGCGTAGCGGGCCAGTACAATGAGCAGTTCTTC
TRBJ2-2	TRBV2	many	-	CASSVLNTGELFF	TGTGCCAGCAGTGTCCTGAACACCGGGGAGCTGTTTTTT
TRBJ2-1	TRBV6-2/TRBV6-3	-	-	CASRGGRAYNEQFF	TGTGCCAGCAGGGGGGGAAGGGCCTACAATGAGCAGTTCTTC
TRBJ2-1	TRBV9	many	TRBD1	CATGQGSNEQFF	TGTGCCACTGGACAGGGGAGCAATGAGCAGTTCTTC
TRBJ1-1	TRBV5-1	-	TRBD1	CASSSSGGGTEAFF	TGCGCCAGCAGCTCCTCAGGGGGAGGCACTGAAGCTTTCTTT
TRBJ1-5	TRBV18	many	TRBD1	CASSPRTGEYQPQHF	TGTGCCAGCTCACCACGGACAGGGGAATATCAGCCCCAGCATTTT
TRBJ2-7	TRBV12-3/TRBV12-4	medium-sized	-	CASSQGRYEQYF	TGTGCCAGCAGTCAGGGGAGGTACGAGCAGTACTTC
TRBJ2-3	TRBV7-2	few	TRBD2	CASSLATGGGTDTQYF	TGTGCCAGCAGCTTAGCGACGGGGGGAGGCACAGATACGCAGTATTTT
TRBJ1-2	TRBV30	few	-	CAYNGGYGYTF	TGTGCCTACAACGGGGGCTATGGCTACACCTTC
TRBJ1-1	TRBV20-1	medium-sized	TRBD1	CSARGGSIVTEAFF	TGCAGTGCCAGGGGGGGCTCGATAGTGACTGAAGCTTTCTTT
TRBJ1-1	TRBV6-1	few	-	CASVWGPAVNTEAFF	TGTGCCAGCGTCTGGGGCCCGGCGGTGAACACTGAAGCTTTCTTT
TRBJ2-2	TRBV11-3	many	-	CASSLGTANTGELFF	TGTGCCAGCAGCTTAGGGACGGCGAACACCGGGGAGCTGTTTTTT
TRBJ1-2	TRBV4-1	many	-	CASSQEMEGAFYGYTF	TGCGCCAGCAGCCAAGAAATGGAAGGGGCCTTCTATGGCTACACCTTC
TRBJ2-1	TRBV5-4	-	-	CASSAPRGGPLGNNEQFF	TGTGCCAGCAGCGCACCCAGGGGGGGGCCTTTGGGCAACAATGAGCAGTTCTTC
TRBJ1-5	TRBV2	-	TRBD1	CASSGGQGPSNQPQHF	TGTGCCAGCAGTGGGGGACAGGGCCCAAGCAATCAGCCCCAGCATTTT
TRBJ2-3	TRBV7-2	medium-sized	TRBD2	CASSFSGESTDTQYF	TGTGCCAGCAGCTTCAGCGGGGAGAGCACAGATACGCAGTATTTT
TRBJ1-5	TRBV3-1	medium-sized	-	CASSQGVGQPQHF	TGTGCCAGCAGCCAGGGGGTAGGTCAGCCCCAGCATTTT
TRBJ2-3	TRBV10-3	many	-	CAISDMLGFMDTQYF	TGTGCCATCAGTGATATGTTGGGATTCATGGATACGCAGTATTTT
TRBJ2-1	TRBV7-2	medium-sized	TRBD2	CASIQRGGRYNEQFF	TGTGCCAGCATCCAGCGGGGGGGAAGATACAATGAGCAGTTCTTC
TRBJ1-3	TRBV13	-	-	CASRGDSGNTIYF	TGTGCCAGCAGGGGTGACTCTGGAAACACCATATATTTT
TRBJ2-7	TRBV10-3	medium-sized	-	CAIRESENEQYF	TGTGCCATCAGGGAGTCGGAGAACGAGCAGTACTTC
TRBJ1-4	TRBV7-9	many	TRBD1	CASSPRTGTNEKLFF	TGTGCCAGCAGCCCGCGGACAGGGACTAATGAAAAACTGTTTTTT